One sample yielded the 11 T cell receptor beta chains listed below, sequenced in a study of early T cells in non-severe SARS-CoV-2 infection. TCRdb reprocessed the 5' RACE reads via MiXCR and lists one record per CDR3 protein. The repertoire holds 60,000 to 65,000 distinct CDR3 sequences, around 13% seen once, with under 4.5% in the top ten. Sequenced material: whole blood. Receptors were obtained from an adult who was a healthcare worker with PCR-confirmed SARS-CoV-2 infection or an uninfected control (not recorded which).

This clonotype has ten or more counts. J is TRBJ1-1 and V is TRBV7-2; tentative D call: TRBD1 (5 bases). V lost 5 bases to trimming and J lost 6 bases, with 10 bases between them. This CDR3 region has 12 residues. Per the germline V gene, CDR1 is SGHTA and CDR2 is FQGNSA. CDR3 DNA sequence: TGTGCCAGCAGCCCGGGGACCTCTGAAGCTTTCTTT. Protein sequence: CASSPGTSEAFF.

In its sample, this clonotype was seen a few times. The V call is TRBV7-6, the J call TRBJ2-2; 11 bases fit TRBD2. In germline, CDR1 is SGHVS, CDR2 FNYEAQ. The CDR3 has 20 residues. The ends lost 4 bases at V and 1 base at J; junction bases unmatched: 14. The CDR3 bases are TGTGCCAGCAGCTGGCCCGGGGGTAGCGGGGGGGCACGGAACACCGGGGAGCTGTTTTTT. It translates to CASSWPGGSGGARNTGELFF.

This clonotype was observed a handful of times. The chain has TRBV7-6 and TRBJ2-2; TRBD1 aligns across 9 bases. After removal of 4 bases from V and 3 bases from J, the junction contained 6 bases not matched to a gene. This CDR3 contains 16 residues. Germline-derived CDR1 and CDR2 are SGHVS and FNYEAQ. CDR3 protein: CASSSRDRVYTGELFF. CDR3 nucleotide sequence: TGTGCCAGCAGCTCTAGGGACAGGGTTTACACCGGGGAGCTGTTTTTT.

In this sample, this clonotype turned up a few times. DNA for the CDR3: TGCAGTGCTCCCCCCCCACTAGCGGGGAAGCATGAGCAGTTCTTC. Translated: CSAPPPLAGKHEQFF. This rearrangement joins TRBV20-1 to TRBJ2-1; 10 positions match TRBD2. CDR3 length: 15 amino acids. The germline CDR1 and CDR2 sequences are DFQATT and SNEGSKA (reference sequence). The V gene end was trimmed by 5 bases and the J gene end by 8 bases; junction bases not matched to a gene: 12.

This clonotype was counted between two and nine times. V usage is TRBV2 and J usage is TRBJ2-1, with TRBD2 identical over 7 bases. V was clipped by 3 bases and J by 15 bases; unmatched bases: 5. CDR1 and CDR2 (germline): SNHLY, FYNNEI. The CDR3 has 11 amino acids. As DNA, the CDR3 is TGTGCCAGCAGTGAGCGGGAGTTTCTGTTCTTC. Protein product: CASSEREFLFF.

This clonotype was seen repeatedly, ten times or more. The chain is built from TRBV7-6 and TRBJ2-1; 7 positions match TRBD1. V lost 5 bases to trimming and J lost 6 bases; unmatched junction nucleotides: 10. From germline, CDR1 is SGHVS and CDR2 FNYEAQ. This CDR3 has 15 amino acids. The CDR3 bases are TGTGCCAGCAGCACCAGGGGGACCTCGGGCAATGAGCAGTTCTTC. The encoded protein is CASSTRGTSGNEQFF.

This chain links TRBV20-1 with TRBJ1-1; 8 bases match TRBD1. V was clipped by 0 bases and J by 2 bases; unmatched bases: 14. The CDR3 sequence is 18 residues long. Germline CDR1 is DFQATT and CDR2 is SNEGSKA (reference sequence). CDR3 nucleotides: TGCAGTGCTAGAGATCGTCGGACAGGGAAGATTTTTAACACTGAAGCTTTCTTT. Translating it yields CSARDRRTGKIFNTEAFF.

This clonotype appeared many times. The chain carries TRBV3-1 and TRBJ1-5, with a tentative D call TRBD1 (5 bases). Germline CDR1 reads LGHDT; CDR2 reads YNNKEL (reference sequence). The CDR3 is made up of 13 amino acids. V lost 3 bases and J 7 bases, leaving 10 bases between the germline ends. In DNA, the CDR3 is TGTGCCAGCAGCCAGGGAGGGGAACAGCCCCAGCATTTT. Amino acids: CASSQGGEQPQHF.

V usage is TRBV20-1 and J usage is TRBJ1-1; D gene uncertain. Germline V gene lookup returns CDR1 DFQATT and CDR2 SNEGSKA (reference sequence). The ends were cut back, 6 bases at V and 8 bases at J, with 19 bases in the middle. This CDR3 has 13 amino acids. The CDR3 is CSAHHINYYEAFF. CDR3 DNA: TGCAGTGCCCACCATATCAACTACTACGAAGCTTTCTTT.

The chain has TRBV5-6 and TRBJ2-5; 13 bases match TRBD2. The ends lost 2 bases at V and 5 bases at J; junction bases unmatched: 3. The CDR3 runs to 15 residues. Germline assignment: CDR1 SGHDT and CDR2 YYEEEE. DNA of the CDR3: TGTGCCAGCAGCTTACTAGCGGGAGGGCTCGAGACCCAGTACTTC. This sequence encodes CASSLLAGGLETQYF.

This clonotype was picked up a small number of times. This sequence joins TRBV29-1 and TRBJ2-7; TRBD2 matches at 10 bases. The trim removed 8 bases at V and 7 bases at J, leaving 11 bases unmatched. Germline CDR1 is SQVTM and CDR2 is ANQGSEA. This CDR3 region has 13 residues. CDR3: CSLSLQAGGEQYF. The DNA for the CDR3 is TGCAGCCTCTCCCTCCAAGCGGGAGGGGAGCAGTACTTC.